The following is a TCR beta chain sequence with its context. Deletions cut 0 bases from V and 7 bases from J, with 12 bases between. This CDR3 is 15 amino acids long. Per the germline V gene, CDR1 is MNHEY and CDR2 is SVGAGI. The protocol was immunoSEQ multiplex PCR, while the TCRdb copy is restricted to in-frame clones and leaves out a portion. The sample has 50,000 to 60,000 clones, approximately 84% seen once. This sample stems from a study of radiotherapy plus CTLA-4 blockade in lung cancer. Study background: With around 30% of patients having disease control, objective responses were seen in roughly 18%.

The chain joins TRBV6-5 to TRBJ1-4; tentative D call: TRBD1 (5 bases). The TCR sequence derives from a human donor with non-small cell lung cancer whose response to radiotherapy plus ipilimumab could not be evaluated. The sequencing here drew on peripheral blood, taken from a patient treated with radiotherapy plus ipilimumab. The DNA for the CDR3 is TGTGCCAGCAGTTACTCGGACAAGTTGTCTGAAAAACTGTTTTTT. Protein product: CASSYSDKLSEKLFF.